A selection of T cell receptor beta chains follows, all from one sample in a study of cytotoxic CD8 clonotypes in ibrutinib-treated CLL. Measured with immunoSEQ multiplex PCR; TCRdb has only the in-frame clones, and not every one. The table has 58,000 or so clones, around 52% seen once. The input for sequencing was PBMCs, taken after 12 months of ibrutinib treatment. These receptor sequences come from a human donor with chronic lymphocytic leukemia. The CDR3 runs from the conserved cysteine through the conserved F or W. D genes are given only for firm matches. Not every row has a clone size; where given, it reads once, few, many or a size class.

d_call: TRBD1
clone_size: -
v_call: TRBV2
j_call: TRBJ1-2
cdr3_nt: TGTGCCAGCACACAGGGGGCGAAAGGCTACACCTTC
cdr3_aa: CASTQGAKGYTF

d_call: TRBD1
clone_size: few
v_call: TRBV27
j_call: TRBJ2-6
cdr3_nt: TGTGCCAGCGGAAACAGGGGAGCTGGGGCCAACGTCCTGACTTTC
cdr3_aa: CASGNRGAGANVLTF

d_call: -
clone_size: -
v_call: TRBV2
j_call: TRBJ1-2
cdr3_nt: TGTGCCAGCCGCCGGACAGAAAGTGGCTACACCTTC
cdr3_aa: CASRRTESGYTF

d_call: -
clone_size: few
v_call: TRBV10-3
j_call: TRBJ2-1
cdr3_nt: TGTGCCATCAGAGGGGGAGACTCAAGCTCCTACAATGAGCAGTTCTTC
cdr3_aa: CAIRGGDSSSYNEQFF

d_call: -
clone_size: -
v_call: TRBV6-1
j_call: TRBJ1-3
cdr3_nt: TGTGCCAGCACGGGCAGCGCATCTGGAAACACCATATATTTT
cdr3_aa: CASTGSASGNTIYF

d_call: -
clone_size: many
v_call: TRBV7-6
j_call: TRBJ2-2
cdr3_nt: TGTGCCAGCAGCTACAGCCCAGACACCGGGGAGCTGTTTTTT
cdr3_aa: CASSYSPDTGELFF

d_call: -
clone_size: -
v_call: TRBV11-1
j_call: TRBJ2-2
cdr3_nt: TGTGCCAGCAGCCGACACGCCGGGGAGCTGTTTTTT
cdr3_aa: CASSRHAGELFF

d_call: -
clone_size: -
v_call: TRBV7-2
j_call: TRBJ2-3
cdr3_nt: TGTGCCAGCAGCTTAGTGGATACGCAGTATTTT
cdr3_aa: CASSLVDTQYF

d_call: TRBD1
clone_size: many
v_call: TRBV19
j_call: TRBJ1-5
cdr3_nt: TGTGCCAGTAGTGGAAGACAGGGGTCGGGAGGCAATCAGCCCCAGCATTTT
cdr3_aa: CASSGRQGSGGNQPQHF

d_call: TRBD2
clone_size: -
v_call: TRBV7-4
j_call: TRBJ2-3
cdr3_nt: TGTGCCAGCAGATGGCCCCCCGGGACTAGTTATGTCACAGATACGCAGTATTTT
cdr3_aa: CASRWPPGTSYVTDTQYF

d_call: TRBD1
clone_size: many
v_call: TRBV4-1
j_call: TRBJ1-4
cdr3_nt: TGCGCCAGCAGCCAAGTTGGGGGACAGAGGACGGATGAAAAACTGTTTTTT
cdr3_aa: CASSQVGGQRTDEKLFF

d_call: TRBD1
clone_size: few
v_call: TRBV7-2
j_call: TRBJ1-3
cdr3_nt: TGTGCCAGCAGCTCACTCCAGAGGGGGCGCGTTGGAAACACCATATATTTT
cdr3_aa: CASSSLQRGRVGNTIYF

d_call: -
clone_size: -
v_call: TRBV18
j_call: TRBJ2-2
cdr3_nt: TGTGCCAGCTCACCGGGCGGGGTCGGCGGGGAGCTGTTTTTT
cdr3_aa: CASSPGGVGGELFF

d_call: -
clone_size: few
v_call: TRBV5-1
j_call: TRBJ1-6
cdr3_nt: TGCGCCAGCAGCTTGGCTTTAAGGGGCTTGGGCAATTCACCCCTCCACTTT
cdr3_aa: CASSLALRGLGNSPLHF

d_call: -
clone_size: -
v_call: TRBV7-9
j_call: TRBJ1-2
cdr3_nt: TGTGCCAGCAGCCCGACAGACGCCTATGGCTACACCTTC
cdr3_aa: CASSPTDAYGYTF

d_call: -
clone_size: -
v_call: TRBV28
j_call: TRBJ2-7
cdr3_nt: TGTGCCAGCAGTCCCTATTACACGGGACGACAGAACGGGGGCGAGCAGTACTTC
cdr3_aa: CASSPYYTGRQNGGEQYF

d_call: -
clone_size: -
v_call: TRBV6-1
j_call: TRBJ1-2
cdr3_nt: TGTGCCAGCAGTGATCCGGGAACGGTCGGCTACACCTTC
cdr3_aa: CASSDPGTVGYTF

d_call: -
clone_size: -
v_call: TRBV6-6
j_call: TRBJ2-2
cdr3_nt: TGTGCCAGCAGTGTCAGGGGCGCCGGGGAGCTGTTTTTT
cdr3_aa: CASSVRGAGELFF

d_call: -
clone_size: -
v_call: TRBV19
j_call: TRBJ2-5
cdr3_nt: TGTGCCAGCAACCCGGGCCTCCAAGAGACCCAGTACTTC
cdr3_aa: CASNPGLQETQYF

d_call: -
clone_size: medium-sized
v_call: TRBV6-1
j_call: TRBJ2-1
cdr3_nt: TGTGCCATCGGACCCTTCAAGCTTGGTGAGCAGTTCTTC
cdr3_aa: CAIGPFKLGEQFF

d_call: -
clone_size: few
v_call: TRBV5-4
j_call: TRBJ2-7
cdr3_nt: TGTGCCAGCAGCCCCAGGCAATACGAGCAGTACTTC
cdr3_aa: CASSPRQYEQYF

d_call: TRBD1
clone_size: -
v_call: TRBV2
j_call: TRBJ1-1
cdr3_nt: TGTGCCAGCAGTGAAGCTCGACAGGGTGGGACTGAAGCTTTCTTT
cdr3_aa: CASSEARQGGTEAFF

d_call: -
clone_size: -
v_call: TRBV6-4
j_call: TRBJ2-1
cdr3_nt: TGTGCCAGCAGTCCTGGCCACGGAAAGCAGTTCTTC
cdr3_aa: CASSPGHGKQFF

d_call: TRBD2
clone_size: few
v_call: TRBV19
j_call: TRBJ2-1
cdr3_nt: TGTGCCAGTAGTATGGAGGTAGCGGGCTACAATGAGCAGTTCTTC
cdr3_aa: CASSMEVAGYNEQFF

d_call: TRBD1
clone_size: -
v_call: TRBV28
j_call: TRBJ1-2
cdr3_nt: TGTGCCAGCAGTTTAAGGGACAGAAGGTTGGGCTACACCTTC
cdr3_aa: CASSLRDRRLGYTF

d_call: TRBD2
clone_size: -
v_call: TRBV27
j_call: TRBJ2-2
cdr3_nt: TGTGCCAGCAGTAGGACTAGCGTCTACACCGGGGAGCTGTTTTTT
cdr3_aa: CASSRTSVYTGELFF

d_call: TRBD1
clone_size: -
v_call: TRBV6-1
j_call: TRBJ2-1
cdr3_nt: TGTGCCAGCAGTGAAGCAGGGACAGCGTACAATGAGCAGTTCTTC
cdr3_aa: CASSEAGTAYNEQFF

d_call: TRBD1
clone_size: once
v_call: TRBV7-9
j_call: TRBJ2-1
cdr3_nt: TGTGCCAGCAGCCTAAGACAGGGCGATGAGCAGTTCTTC
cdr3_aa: CASSLRQGDEQFF

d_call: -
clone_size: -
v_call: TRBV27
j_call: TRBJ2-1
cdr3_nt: TGTGCCAGCAGACTTACTCTCAGCTCCTACAATGAGCAGTTCTTC
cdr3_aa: CASRLTLSSYNEQFF

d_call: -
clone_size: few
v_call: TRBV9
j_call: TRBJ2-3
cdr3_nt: TGTGCCAGCAGCGCAGGGGACTTTCCAGATACGCAGTATTTT
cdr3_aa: CASSAGDFPDTQYF

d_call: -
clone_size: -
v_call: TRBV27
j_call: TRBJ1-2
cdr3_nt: TGTGCCAGCAGTTTATTCAGAGGGCACTATGGCTACACCTTC
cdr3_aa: CASSLFRGHYGYTF

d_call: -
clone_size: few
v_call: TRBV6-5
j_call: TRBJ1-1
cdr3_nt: TGTGCCAGCACCCCGGGACTGGTGGGGTCTGAAGCTTTCTTT
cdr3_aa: CASTPGLVGSEAFF

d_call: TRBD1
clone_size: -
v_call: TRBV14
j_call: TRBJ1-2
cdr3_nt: TGTGCCAGCAGCCAGACAGGGGACAGGGGCAGGGCTGGCTACACCTTC
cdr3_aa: CASSQTGDRGRAGYTF

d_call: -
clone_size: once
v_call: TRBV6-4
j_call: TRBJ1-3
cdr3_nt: TGTGCCAGCAGAGGACCACAGGACGTCTCTGGAAACACCATATATTTT
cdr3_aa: CASRGPQDVSGNTIYF

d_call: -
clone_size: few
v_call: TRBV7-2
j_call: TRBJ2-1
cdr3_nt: TGTGCCAGCAGCCAGACCGGAGGGCCTCAGTTCTTC
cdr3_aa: CASSQTGGPQFF

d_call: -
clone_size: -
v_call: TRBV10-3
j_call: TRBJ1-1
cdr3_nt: TGTGCCATCAGTCATGGATGGGACACTGAAGCTTTCTTT
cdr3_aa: CAISHGWDTEAFF

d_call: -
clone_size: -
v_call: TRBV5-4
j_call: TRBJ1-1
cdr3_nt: TGTGCCAGCAGCATGACAGGCGGCACTGAAGCTTTCTTT
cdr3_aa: CASSMTGGTEAFF

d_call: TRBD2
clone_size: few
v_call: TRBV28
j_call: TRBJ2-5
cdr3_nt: TGTGCCAGCAGTTGGCGGGGGACGGAGTGGGAGACCCAGTACTTC
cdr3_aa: CASSWRGTEWETQYF

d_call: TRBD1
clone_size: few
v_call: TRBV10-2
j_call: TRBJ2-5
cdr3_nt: TGCGCCAGCAGTGAACCTACCGGGACAGGGGGCTTCATGGAGACCCAGTACTTC
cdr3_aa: CASSEPTGTGGFMETQYF

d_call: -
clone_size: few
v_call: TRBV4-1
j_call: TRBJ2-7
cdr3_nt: TGCGCCAGCAGCCAAAGGGAAGTGGCAACGGGGTACGAGCAGTACTTC
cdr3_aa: CASSQREVATGYEQYF

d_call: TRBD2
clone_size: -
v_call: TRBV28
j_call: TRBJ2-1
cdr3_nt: TGTGCCAGCAGTTTCCCCGTTGTGCGGGAGGGCCGATACAATGAGCAGTTCTTC
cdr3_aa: CASSFPVVREGRYNEQFF

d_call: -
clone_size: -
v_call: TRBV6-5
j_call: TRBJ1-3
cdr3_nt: TGTGCCAGCAGTTTGTCCCCCGAGGTCGGAAACACCATATATTTT
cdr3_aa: CASSLSPEVGNTIYF

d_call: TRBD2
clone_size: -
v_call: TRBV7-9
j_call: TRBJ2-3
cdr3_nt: TGTGCCAGCAGCCTTAGCCGGGAGGGGGGTCGAGATACGCAGTATTTT
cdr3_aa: CASSLSREGGRDTQYF

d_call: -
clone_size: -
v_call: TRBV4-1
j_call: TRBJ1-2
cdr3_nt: TGCGCCAGCAGCCGGTCCCGGGGGCATGGCTACACCTTC
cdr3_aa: CASSRSRGHGYTF

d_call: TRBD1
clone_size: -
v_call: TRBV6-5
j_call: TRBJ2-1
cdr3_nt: TGTGCCAGCAGTTACGGAGGACAGGGGTACAATGAGCAGTTCTTC
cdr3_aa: CASSYGGQGYNEQFF

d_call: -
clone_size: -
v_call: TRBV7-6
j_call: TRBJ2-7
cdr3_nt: TGTGCCAGCAGTCCAAAACCCGGGGACACGAGAATCTACGAGCAGTACTTC
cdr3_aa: CASSPKPGDTRIYEQYF

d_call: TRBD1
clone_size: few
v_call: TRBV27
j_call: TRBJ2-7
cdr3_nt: TGTGCCAGCGTAAACTTTGGGACAGCGCCATACGAGCAGTACTTC
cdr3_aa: CASVNFGTAPYEQYF

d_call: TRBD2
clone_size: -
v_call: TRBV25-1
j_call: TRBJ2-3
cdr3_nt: TGTGCCAGCAGTGAATACGGCGGGAGGAGGGCAGATACGCAGTATTTT
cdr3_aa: CASSEYGGRRADTQYF

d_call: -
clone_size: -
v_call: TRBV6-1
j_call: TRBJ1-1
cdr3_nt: TGTGCCAGCCATCCCTGGGGGAAGAACACTGAAGCTTTCTTT
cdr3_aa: CASHPWGKNTEAFF

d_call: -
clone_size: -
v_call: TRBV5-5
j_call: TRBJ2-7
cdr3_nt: TGTGCCAGCAGCCCATTAGGCCAGGGTTCGCACGAGCAGTACTTC
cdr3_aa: CASSPLGQGSHEQYF

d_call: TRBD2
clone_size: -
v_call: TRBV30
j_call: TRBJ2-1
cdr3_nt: TGTGCCTGGAAGGCGACTAGCGGGCTACTAGCCTACAATGAGCAGTTCTTC
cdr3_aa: CAWKATSGLLAYNEQFF

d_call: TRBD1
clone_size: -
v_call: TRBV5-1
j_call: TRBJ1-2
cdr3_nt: TGCGCCAGCAGCCCTTATGGACAGGGAGGCTATGGCTACACCTTC
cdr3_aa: CASSPYGQGGYGYTF

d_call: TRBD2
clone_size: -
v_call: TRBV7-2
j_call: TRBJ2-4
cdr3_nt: TGTGCCAGCAGCTTGGCGGGAGTTCAGTACTTC
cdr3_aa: CASSLAGVQYF

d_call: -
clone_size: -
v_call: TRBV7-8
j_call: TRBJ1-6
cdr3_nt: TGTGCCAGCAGCTACCCGGGTTTGGGGCCAAATTCACCCCTCCACTTT
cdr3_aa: CASSYPGLGPNSPLHF

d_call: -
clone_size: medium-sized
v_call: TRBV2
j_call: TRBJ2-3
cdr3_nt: TGTGCCAGCAACTTACTGGTAGATACGCAGTATTTT
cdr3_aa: CASNLLVDTQYF